The present T cell receptor (beta chain) was sequenced within a study of shared clonotypes between healthy human individuals. Study observations and caveats: Collection of samples was limited to blood; tissue repertoires likely differ.

Concerning this clone itself: Its matching antigen is unknown.

Libraries were prepared by immunoSEQ multiplex PCR; TCRdb keeps only in-frame clonotypes and omits some of them. The profile shows 450,000 or so clones, roughly three quarters of them singletons. Healthy HIV-negative adults without recent acute infections or vaccinations served as donors. Deletions cut 3 bases from V and 3 bases from J, with 11 bases between. This CDR3 region has 14 residues. Per the germline V gene, CDR1 is GTSNPN and CDR2 is SVGIG (reference sequence). The rearrangement links TRBV30 to TRBJ2-2; tentatively, D is TRBD2 (6 bases). The receptor's source is a woman aged 40 to 49 in good health. Some clones in this sample may be carry-over from other donors' samples. Input material: PBMCs. The CDR3 DNA sequence: TGTGCCTGGAGCCGGCTAGCGTACACCGGGGAGCTGTTTTTT. As protein: CAWSRLAYTGELFF.